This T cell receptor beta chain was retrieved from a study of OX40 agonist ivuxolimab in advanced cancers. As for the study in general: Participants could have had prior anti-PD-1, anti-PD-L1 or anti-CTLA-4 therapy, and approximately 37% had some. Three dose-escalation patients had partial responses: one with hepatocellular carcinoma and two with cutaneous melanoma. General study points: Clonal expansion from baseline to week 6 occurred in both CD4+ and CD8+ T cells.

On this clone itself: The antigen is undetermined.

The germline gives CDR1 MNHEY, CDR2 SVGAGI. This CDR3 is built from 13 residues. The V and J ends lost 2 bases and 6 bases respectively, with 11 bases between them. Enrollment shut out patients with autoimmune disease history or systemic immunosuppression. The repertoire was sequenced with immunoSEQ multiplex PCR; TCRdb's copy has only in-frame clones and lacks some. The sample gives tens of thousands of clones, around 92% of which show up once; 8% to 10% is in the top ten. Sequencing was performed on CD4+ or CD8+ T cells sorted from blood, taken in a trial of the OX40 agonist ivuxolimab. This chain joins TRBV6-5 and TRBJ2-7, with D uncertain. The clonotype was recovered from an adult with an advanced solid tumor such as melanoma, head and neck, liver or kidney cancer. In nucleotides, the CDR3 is TGTGCCAGCAGTTACCGACCGTTTGGCGAGCAGTACTTC. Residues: CASSYRPFGEQYF.